This T cell receptor (beta chain) was retrieved from a study of patients and donors after allogeneic stem cell transplantation. This clonotype occurred many times. V dropped 10 bases and J dropped 4; count of bases not matched to a gene: 8. This CDR3 has 14 amino acids. In germline, CDR1 is SNHLY, CDR2 FYNNEI. TCRdb analysed the RT-PCR reads with MiXCR anew, one entry per CDR3 protein. The sample includes approximately 20,000 distinct CDR3 sequences, roughly 5% of them seen just once. The chain is built from TRBV2 and TRBJ2-3, with 10 bases that match TRBD2. The origin of this receptor is a human donor who was either an allogeneic HSCT recipient or a stem cell or donor lymphocyte infusion donor (not recorded which). It is not recorded whose cells these are; they may come from a transplant donor. The sequenced sample was blood, either unsorted or a sorted T cell fraction (not recorded which). The CDR3 nucleotides read TGTGCCACTAGACCCGGGACTAGCGCAGATACGCAGTATTTT. Translating it yields CATRPGTSADTQYF. The variable domain in full, completed from reference TRBV2 and TRBJ2-3, reads EPEVTQTPSHQVTQMGQEVILRCVPISNHLYFYWYRQILGQKVEFLVSFYNNEISEKSEIFDDQFSVERPDGSNFTLKIRSTKLEDSAMYFCATRPGTSADTQYFGPGTRLTVL.